This TCR beta chain was documented in a study of beta chain features in type 1 diabetes. What was sequenced were expressed TCRB transcripts, since all of the isolated RNA had been reverse transcribed. Mean read depth for stem cell-like memory T cell samples was approximately 1.01 million reads. TCRdb's table, derived via immunoSEQ multiplex PCR, lists solely in-frame clones and lacks some. The sample lists approximately 100,000 clones; roughly 43% were seen once. This receptor was obtained from a woman younger than 30 in good health. Source material: stem cell memory CD4+ T cells from blood.

The chain's CDR3 is CASRRQGTGELFF. CDR3 bases: TGTGCCAGCAGAAGACAGGGTACCGGGGAGCTGTTTTTT. The rearrangement links TRBV6-1 to TRBJ2-2, with 7 bases fitting TRBD1. Germline V CDR1 and CDR2: MNHNS, SASEGT. The V gene end was trimmed by 6 bases and the J gene end by 5 bases; junction bases not matched to a gene: 3. The CDR3 is made up of 13 amino acids.